The 20 T cell receptor beta chains listed next were all sequenced from one sample in a study of T cell changes during pregnancy in multiple sclerosis. This table comes from immunoSEQ multiplex PCR, and its TCRdb copy is limited to in-frame clones, with some not included. The sample includes more than 70,000 clones, 80% to 95% of them seen just once. The sample here was peripheral blood, taken before pregnancy. These receptors all come from a female donor with multiple sclerosis, enrolled in a pregnancy study.

This rearrangement joins TRBV6-1 to TRBJ2-1; 9 bases map to TRBD2. After removal of 2 bases from V and 4 bases from J, the junction contained 6 bases not matched to a gene. CDR1 MNHNS and CDR2 SASEGT come from the germline V gene. The CDR3 has 16 residues. The CDR3 loop reads CASSETGGRAYNEQFF. DNA of the CDR3: TGTGCCAGCAGTGAAACGGGCGGGAGGGCTTACAATGAGCAGTTCTTC.

This chain connects TRBV29-1 to TRBJ2-7; 8 nucleotides match TRBD1. Germline V CDR1 and CDR2: SQVTM, ANQGSEA. The J segment lost 6 bases and the V segment lost 4 bases, leaving 5 bases of the junction unmatched. The CDR3 contains 12 residues. The CDR3 region is CSVGPGGLEQYF. CDR3 DNA: TGCAGCGTTGGACCAGGGGGCCTCGAGCAGTACTTC.

V usage is TRBV19 and J usage is TRBJ2-2; D is undetermined. V lost 3 bases and J 7 bases, leaving 6 bases between the germline ends. Germline CDR1 LNHDA, CDR2 SQIVND (reference sequence). The CDR3 has 12 amino acids. In DNA, the CDR3 is TGTGCCAGTAGTATCCTAAACGGGGAGCTGTTTTTT. Amino acid sequence: CASSILNGELFF.

The chain joins TRBV7-2 to TRBJ2-1; 12 bases fit TRBD2. V lost 3 bases to trimming and J lost 7 bases; unmatched junction nucleotides: 4. The CDR3 is 15 residues long. CDR1 is SGHTA and CDR2 is FQGNSA in the germline V gene. CDR3 loop: CASSLTSGRFNEQFF. CDR3 DNA sequence: TGTGCCAGCAGCTTGACTAGCGGGAGATTTAATGAGCAGTTCTTC.

The V gene is TRBV4-1, the J gene TRBJ2-3; D is unresolved. Germline loops: CDR1 MGHRA, CDR2 YSYEKL. V was trimmed by 0 bases and J by 1 base, leaving 11 bases between them. The CDR3 runs to 16 residues. The CDR3 coding sequence is TGCGCCAGCAGCCAAGATGGAGATTATGGCACAGATACGCAGTATTTT. This sequence encodes CASSQDGDYGTDTQYF.

The rearrangement links TRBV4-2 to TRBJ2-7, with D possibly TRBD2 on 5 matching bases. CDR3 size: 13 residues. The V end lost 1 base, the J end lost 2 bases, and 6 bases lay between the germline ends. Germline lookup yields CDR1 LGHNA and CDR2 YNFKEQ. CDR3 sequence reads: CASSQVATYEQYF. For the CDR3, the DNA is TGTGCCAGCAGCCAAGTAGCGACCTACGAGCAGTACTTC.

This chain joins TRBV18 and TRBJ2-7; TRBD2 might be the D (5 bases). The germline gives CDR1 KGHSH, CDR2 LQKENI. V lost 5 bases to trimming and J lost 5 bases, with 16 bases between them. This CDR3 is 14 amino acids long. The CDR3 here is CASSNGLNHDEQYF. The CDR3 DNA reads as TGTGCCAGCTCAAACGGACTCAATCACGACGAGCAGTACTTC.

This clone was found once. This sequence joins TRBV19 and TRBJ2-2, with TRBD2 identical over 14 bases. This CDR3 is built from 18 residues. J was trimmed by 4 bases and V by 6 bases; bases with no gene match: 10. Germline-derived CDR1 and CDR2 are LNHDA and SQIVND (reference sequence). The CDR3 bases are TGTGCCAGTAGAATGGGGACTAGCGGGAGTATTAGCACCGGGGAGCTGTTTTTT. As protein: CASRMGTSGSISTGELFF.

The chain uses TRBV20-1 and TRBJ2-3; D is uncertain. The CDR3 runs 10 residues. The V gene's germline CDR1 is DFQATT and CDR2 SNEGSKA (reference sequence). Trimming left V 3 bases short and J 5 bases short, with 3 bases between. CDR3 amino acids: CSASIDTQYF. The CDR3 DNA reads TGCAGTGCTAGTATAGATACGCAGTATTTT.

The chain employs TRBV5-4 and TRBJ2-1, with 8 bases aligning to TRBD2. This CDR3 is 16 amino acids long. Germline CDR1 reads SGHNT; CDR2 reads YYREEE (reference sequence). Trimming cost V 0 bases and J 7 bases; bases outside gene matches: 9. Here the CDR3 DNA reads TGTGCCAGCAGCTTGGAGGGACTAGAATATCGGAATGAGCAGTTCTTC. Amino acids: CASSLEGLEYRNEQFF.

This clone appeared once. The V and J genes are TRBV4-3 and TRBJ2-2, with 7 bases that match TRBD2. CDR3 length equals 16 residues. Germline V gene sequence: CDR1 LGHNA, CDR2 YSLEER. Trimming cost V 0 bases and J 4 bases; bases outside gene matches: 5. The CDR3 nucleotides read TGCGCCAGCAGCCAAGATTGGGCGGGAGTCACCGGGGAGCTGTTTTTT. Translating it yields CASSQDWAGVTGELFF.

The rearrangement links TRBV2 to TRBJ2-7; 8 positions match TRBD1. The CDR3 loop spans 13 amino acids. V dropped 6 bases and J dropped 4; count of bases not matched to a gene: 5. Germline V gene lookup returns CDR1 SNHLY and CDR2 FYNNEI. The CDR3 nucleotides read TGTGCCAGCAGAGCAAACAGGGGGTACGAGCAGTACTTC. It encodes CASRANRGYEQYF.

The V and J genes are TRBV4-2 and TRBJ1-5; the match to TRBD1 covers 9 bases. V was clipped by 3 bases and J by 7 bases; unmatched bases: 7. The CDR3 runs 15 residues. Looked up from germline, CDR1 is LGHNA and CDR2 is YNFKEQ. The CDR3 spells CASSHDGQGNQPQHF. DNA for the CDR3: TGTGCCAGCAGCCATGACGGACAGGGGAACCAGCCCCAGCATTTT.

The chain recombines TRBV25-1 with TRBJ2-1; 7 bases align to TRBD2. Trimming took 8 bases from V and 1 from J; bases not matched to a gene: 5. Germline V CDR1 and CDR2: MGHDK, SYGVNS. The CDR3 consists of 14 residues. The CDR3 reads CASGRGGSYNEQFF. In DNA, the CDR3 is TGTGCCAGCGGGAGGGGAGGATCCTACAATGAGCAGTTCTTC.

The chain recombines TRBV6-6 with TRBJ1-2; D remains ambiguous. The ends were cut back, 4 bases at V and 4 bases at J, with 4 bases in the middle. CDR1 and CDR2 (germline): MNHNY, SVGAGI (reference sequence). This CDR3 has 11 amino acids. CDR3 coding DNA: TGTGCCAGCAGTTCCATCTATGGCTACACCTTC. Translated, it gives CASSSIYGYTF.

Only one count was recorded for this clone. The chain carries TRBV5-1 and TRBJ2-1; D not resolved. V lost 8 bases, J lost 7 bases, and 4 bases lay in between. Germline values: CDR1 SGHRS, CDR2 YFSETQ. There are 9 residues in the CDR3. The CDR3 DNA is TGCGCCAGTAGAAATGAGCAGTTCTTC. This codes for CASRNEQFF.

This sequence joins TRBV11-3 and TRBJ2-1, with 7 bases aligning to TRBD2. The CDR3 runs to 17 residues. V gave up 2 bases and J gave up 7 bases; unmatched junction bases: 14. CDR1 is SGHNT and CDR2 is YENEEA in the germline V gene. The CDR3 reads CASSLYPQREVGNEQFF. The DNA of the CDR3 is TGTGCCAGCAGCTTATATCCCCAGCGGGAAGTAGGGAATGAGCAGTTCTTC. Variable domain in full (rest from reference TRBV11-3 and TRBJ2-1): EAGVVQSPRYKIIEKKQPVAFWCNPISGHNTLYWYLQNLGQGPELLIRYENEEAVDDSQLPKDRFSAERLKGVDSTLKIQPAELGDSAVYLCASSLYPQREVGNEQFFGPGTRLTVL.

The V gene is TRBV5-1, the J gene TRBJ2-2; 7 bases line up with TRBD1. CDR1 is SGHRS and CDR2 is YFSETQ in the germline V gene. CDR3 size: 16 residues. With V trimmed by 0 bases and J by 4 bases, 6 bases remained unmatched. CDR3 nucleotide sequence: TGCGCCAGCAGCTTGGAGACAGGGATGGGCACCGGGGAGCTGTTTTTT. It yields the protein CASSLETGMGTGELFF.

The J gene is TRBJ2-2, the V gene TRBV6-5; TRBD1 matches at 8 bases. The ends lost 5 bases at V and 2 bases at J; junction bases unmatched: 4. The CDR3 runs 15 residues. Germline CDR1 reads MNHEY; CDR2 reads SVGAGI. CDR3 in amino acids: CASSRDRGNTGELFF. CDR3 coding DNA: TGTGCCAGCAGTAGAGACAGGGGAAACACCGGGGAGCTGTTTTTT.

The chain recombines TRBV7-9 with TRBJ2-5; TRBD2 matches at 7 bases. This CDR3 is 18 amino acids long. The germline gives CDR1 SEHNR, CDR2 FQNEAQ (reference sequence). V was clipped by 3 bases and J by 2 bases; unmatched bases: 15. CDR3 region: CASSFVGSAGTIQETQYF. The CDR3 DNA is TGTGCCAGCAGCTTTGTGGGGTCCGCCGGGACTATACAAGAGACCCAGTACTTC. Looking up the rest from reference TRBV7-9 and TRBJ2-5 gives the full variable domain: DTGVSQNPRHKITKRGQNVTFRCDPISEHNRLYWYRQTLGQGPEFLTYFQNEAQLEKSRLLSDRFSAERPKGSFSTLEIQRTEQGDSAMYLCASSFVGSAGTIQETQYFGPGTRLLVL.